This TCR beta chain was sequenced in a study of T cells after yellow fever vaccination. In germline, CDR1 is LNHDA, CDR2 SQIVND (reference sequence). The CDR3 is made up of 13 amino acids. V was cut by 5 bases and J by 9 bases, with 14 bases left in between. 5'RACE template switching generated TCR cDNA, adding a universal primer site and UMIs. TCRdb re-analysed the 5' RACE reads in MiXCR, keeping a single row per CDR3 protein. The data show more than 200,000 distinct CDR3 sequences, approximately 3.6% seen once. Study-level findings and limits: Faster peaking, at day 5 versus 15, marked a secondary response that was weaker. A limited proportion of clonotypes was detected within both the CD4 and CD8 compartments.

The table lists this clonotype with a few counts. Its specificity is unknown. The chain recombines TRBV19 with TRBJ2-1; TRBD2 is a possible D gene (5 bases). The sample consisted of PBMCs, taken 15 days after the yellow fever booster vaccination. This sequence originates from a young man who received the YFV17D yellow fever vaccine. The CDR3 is CASSLASWREQFF. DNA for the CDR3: TGTGCCAGTAGTCTCGCTAGCTGGCGTGAGCAGTTCTTC.